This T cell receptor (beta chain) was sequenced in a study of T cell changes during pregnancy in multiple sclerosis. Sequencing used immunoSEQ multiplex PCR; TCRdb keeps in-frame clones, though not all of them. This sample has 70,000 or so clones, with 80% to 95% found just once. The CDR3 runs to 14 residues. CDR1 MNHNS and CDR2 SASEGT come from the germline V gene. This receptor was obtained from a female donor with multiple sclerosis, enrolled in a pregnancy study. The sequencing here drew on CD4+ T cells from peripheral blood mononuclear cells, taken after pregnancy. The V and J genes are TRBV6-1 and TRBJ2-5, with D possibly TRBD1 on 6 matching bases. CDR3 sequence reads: CVTFPTGSVETQYF. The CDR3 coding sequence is TGTGTCACCTTCCCCACAGGGTCGGTAGAGACCCAGTACTTC.